This is a list of T cell receptor beta chains from one sample in a study of control samples from healthy donors and cancer patients. The assay was immunoSEQ multiplex PCR, and TCRdb's table has in-frame clones only and misses some. The data show 130,000 to 150,000 clones, 80% to 95% seen once. The sequenced sample was blood. The receptors shown here come from a man aged 18 to 29 in good health. Both conserved end residues are part of each CDR3. D genes are given only for firm matches. Clone size is not always given. Where it is, it says once, few, many or a class for expanded clones.

V,J,D,size,DNA,CDR3
TRBV7-9,TRBJ2-5,NA,once,TGTGCCAGCAGCTTAGTTGCCGGGGGCGAAGAGACCCAGTACTTC,CASSLVAGGEETQYF
TRBV9,TRBJ1-2,TRBD1,NA,TGTGCCAGCAGCTCTCTGGGACAGATCGAGGGCTACACCTTC,CASSSLGQIEGYTF
TRBV5-1,TRBJ1-4,TRBD1,once,TGCGCCAGCAGCCACTCCAGAGGGGGCGGGGAAAAACTGTTTTTT,CASSHSRGGGEKLFF
TRBV3-1/TRBV3-2,TRBJ2-7,TRBD2,NA,TGTGCCAGCAGGAACGGTTGGGCGGGGGGCTCCTACGAGCAGTACTTC,CASRNGWAGGSYEQYF
TRBV12-5,TRBJ1-5,TRBD1,NA,TGTGCTAGTGGTTTAGAAGGGGGCAGCGGTCAGCCCCAGCATTTT,CASGLEGGSGQPQHF
TRBV6-1,TRBJ1-2,NA,NA,TGTGCCAGCAGTGAATGGGTTTCAGGGGCTAACTATGGCTACACCTTC,CASSEWVSGANYGYTF
TRBV3-1/TRBV3-2,TRBJ1-6,NA,NA,TGTGCCAGCAGCCTCAGGGTAAATTCACCCCTCCACTTT,CASSLRVNSPLHF
TRBV7-2,TRBJ2-5,NA,NA,TGTGCCAGCAGCTTAGACACGTTACAAGAGACCCAGTACTTC,CASSLDTLQETQYF
TRBV28,TRBJ1-1,NA,NA,TGTGCCAGCAGTTTTTTTGGGACTGAAGCTTTCTTT,CASSFFGTEAFF
TRBV7-9,TRBJ2-2,TRBD1,NA,TGTGCCAGCAGCTTACCCCTCGGGACAGACACCGGGGAGCTGTTTTTT,CASSLPLGTDTGELFF
TRBV5-1,TRBJ2-7,NA,NA,TGCGCCAGCGCCGCGGGCAGGGCCAACGAGCAGTACTTC,CASAAGRANEQYF
TRBV27,TRBJ2-2,NA,NA,TGTGCCAGCAGTCTCGGACGGACCGGGGAGCTGTTTTTT,CASSLGRTGELFF
TRBV4-1,TRBJ2-1,TRBD2,NA,TGCGCCAGCAGCCACGAGCGGGGGGCCCACAATGAGCAGTTCTTC,CASSHERGAHNEQFF
TRBV7-9,TRBJ2-7,TRBD1,NA,TGTGCCAGCAGCTTAGCTTGGGACAGGGGTTTCGGGGAGACCCTCGAGCAGTACTTC,CASSLAWDRGFGETLEQYF
TRBV7-2,TRBJ2-7,NA,NA,TGTGCCAGCAGACCTAGCTCGGTGGAAGGGTACGAGCAGTACTTC,CASRPSSVEGYEQYF
TRBV9,TRBJ2-1,TRBD2,NA,TGTGCCAGCAGCTCCCGTAGTGGACTAGCGAATGAGCAGTTCTTC,CASSSRSGLANEQFF
TRBV5-1,TRBJ2-5,NA,NA,TGCGCCAGCAGCCTATATGGACAGCAAGAGACCCAGTACTTC,CASSLYGQQETQYF
TRBV9,TRBJ2-1,TRBD1,NA,TGTGCCAGCAGCGTAGGGACAGGCGGATACAATGAGCAGTTCTTC,CASSVGTGGYNEQFF
TRBV7-2,TRBJ1-2,NA,NA,TGTGCCAGCAGCTTAACCCCCGCAGGGGCTAACTATGGCTACACCTTC,CASSLTPAGANYGYTF
TRBV5-4,TRBJ2-1,NA,NA,TGTGCCAGCAGACAGGCGTCTAGCTCCTACAATGAGCAGTTCTTC,CASRQASSSYNEQFF
TRBV6-5,TRBJ1-5,NA,NA,TGTGCCAGCATGGAGCGGTTTGGCCAGCCCCAGCATTTT,CASMERFGQPQHF
TRBV4-3,TRBJ2-2,NA,NA,TGCGCCAGCAGCGCCACAGGGACGAACACCGGGGAGCTGTTTTTT,CASSATGTNTGELFF
TRBV5-1,TRBJ1-5,NA,once,TGCGCCAGCAGCGAAGGGTCGACGGGGCAGCCCCAGCATTTT,CASSEGSTGQPQHF
TRBV7-2,TRBJ1-6,NA,NA,TGTGCCAGCAGCTTACTCCCGGAGGATTCACCCCTCCACTTT,CASSLLPEDSPLHF
TRBV11-2,TRBJ2-5,NA,NA,TGTGCCAGTTATAGGGCAGGCGAAGAGACCCAGTACTTC,CASYRAGEETQYF
TRBV19,TRBJ2-1,NA,NA,TGTGCCAGTGGATTGACGGGGCGCGGTAACCATGAGCAGTTCTTC,CASGLTGRGNHEQFF
TRBV4-3,TRBJ2-2,NA,NA,TGCGCCAGCAGCCAGTTCGGTGGCGGGGAAGACACCGGGGAGCTGTTTTTT,CASSQFGGGEDTGELFF
TRBV18,TRBJ2-5,NA,NA,TGTGCCAGCTCACAGTCGGGGGTCGAGGAGACCCAGTACTTC,CASSQSGVEETQYF
TRBV11-3,TRBJ2-2,NA,once,TGTGCCAGCAGCTTAGCACAAGCCGGGGAGCTGTTTTTT,CASSLAQAGELFF
TRBV30,TRBJ2-3,NA,NA,TGTGCCTGGAGTGTTGGGATCACAGATACGCAGTATTTT,CAWSVGITDTQYF
TRBV6-1,TRBJ1-2,NA,NA,TGTGCCAGCAGTGAGTGGGCAGTCTATGGCTACACCTTC,CASSEWAVYGYTF
TRBV6-5,TRBJ2-7,NA,once,TGTGCCAGCCTGGACGAGCTCCCCTACGAGCAGTACTTC,CASLDELPYEQYF
TRBV9,TRBJ1-3,TRBD1,NA,TGTGCCAGCGCAACATGGACAGGAGGCTCGGGAAACACCATATATTTT,CASATWTGGSGNTIYF